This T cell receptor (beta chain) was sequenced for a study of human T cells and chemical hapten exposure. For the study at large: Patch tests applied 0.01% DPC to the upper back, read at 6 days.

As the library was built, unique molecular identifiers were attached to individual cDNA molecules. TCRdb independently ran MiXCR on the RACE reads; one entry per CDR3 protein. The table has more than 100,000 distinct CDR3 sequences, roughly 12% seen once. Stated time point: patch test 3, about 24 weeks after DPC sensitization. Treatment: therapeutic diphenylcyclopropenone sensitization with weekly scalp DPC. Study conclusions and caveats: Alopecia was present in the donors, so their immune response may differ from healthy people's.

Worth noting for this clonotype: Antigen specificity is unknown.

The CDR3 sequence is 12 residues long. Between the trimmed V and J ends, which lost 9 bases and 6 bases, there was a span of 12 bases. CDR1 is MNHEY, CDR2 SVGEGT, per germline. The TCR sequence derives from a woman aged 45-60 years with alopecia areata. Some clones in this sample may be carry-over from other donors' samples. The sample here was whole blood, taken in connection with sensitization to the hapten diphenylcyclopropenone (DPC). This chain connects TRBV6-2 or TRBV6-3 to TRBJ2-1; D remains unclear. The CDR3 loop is CASSALLNEQFF. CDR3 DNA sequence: TGTGCCAGTTCAGCTCTCCTCAATGAGCAGTTCTTC.